This T cell receptor (beta chain) was observed in a study of regulatory T cells (dated by TCRdb to about 2018). A note on the overall study: The study compared T-cell receptor beta repertoires of sorted regulatory, conventional CD4+ and CD8+ T cells in CD3G-deficient patients with those in healthy controls.

A note on this clone: Its antigen is currently not known. No per-base quality is available; no much larger clone lies one base away.

V gives up 4 bases and J gives up 8 bases, and the segment between their germline ends measures 12 bases. Including the terminal cysteine and phenylalanine, the CDR3 comprises 13 residues. The retained sequence is limited to the CDR3, 39 bases, with the frame set at the first base. The germline V gene gives CDR1 as MNHNS and CDR2 as SASEGT. The multiplex PCR used 52 forward TRBV primers and 13 reverse TRBJ primers, with assay-based and computational corrections for amplification bias. Rearranged TRB loci were amplified from genomic DNA by multiplex PCR within the immunoSEQ assay. Sequencing of the TRB amplicons was done on an Illumina HiSeq platform. On the authors' methods: Raw sequences were error-filtered and aligned to reference gene sequences by custom algorithms, then analyzed with the immunoSEQ online tools. The frequencies of productive and nonproductive TRB rearrangements were evaluated among unique sequences as well as among total sequences. The likelihood of self-reactivity was estimated by examining two features, hydrophobicity and amino acid composition, of TRB CDR3 positions 6 and 7. Prism software was used to run t tests, Mann-Whitney tests or two-way ANOVA for comparisons between groups. Sourced from immuneACCESS, this table was stored by TCRdb with only in-frame sequences that have V and J called. A share of the clones is absent; for the studies checked, an unresolved V gene accounts for under half, and the remainder has no known explanation. V and J calls plus clone size are reproduced from that table; the DNA served to infer D and trimming. The sample contains some 30,000 clones, nearly 95% of them found a single time. Over 0.85% of the sample is held by the ten biggest clonotypes.

Results and caveats for the whole study, not just this receptor: Conventional CD4+ T cells from CD3G-deficient patients were enriched for hydrophobic residues at CDR3 positions 6 and 7, suggesting more self-reactive specificities. Repertoires from patients had restricted unique TRB V-J pairs and skewed V and J gene usage, with the strongest effect in regulatory T cells.

Evidence of autoimmunity was present in all CD3G-deficient patients, and the autoimmunity was more severe in two of the patients. Patients were tested at ages ranging from 2 to 39 years, and reduced naive and increased memory CD4+ and CD8+ T-cell proportions were found in the patients. CD4+ cells were FACS-sorted into CD25-high CD127-low regulatory T cells and CD25-low CD127-high conventional CD4+ T cells. Several individuals with CD3G deficiency were included in the patient group. Patient samples and clinical data came from an international physician network spanning the United States, Europe and Asia. Ficoll density separation was used to isolate peripheral blood mononuclear cells.

In this chain, TRBV6-1 is recombined with TRBJ1-5; a tentative D match to TRBD1 spans 6 bases. Sequenced sample: conventional CD4+ T cells sorted from blood. This receptor was obtained from a child aged 2 to 10 with CD3G deficiency. The DNA sequence is TGTGCCAGCAGTGTCACAGGGAACAAGCCCCAGCATTTT. Translated, this gives CASSVTGNKPQHF.